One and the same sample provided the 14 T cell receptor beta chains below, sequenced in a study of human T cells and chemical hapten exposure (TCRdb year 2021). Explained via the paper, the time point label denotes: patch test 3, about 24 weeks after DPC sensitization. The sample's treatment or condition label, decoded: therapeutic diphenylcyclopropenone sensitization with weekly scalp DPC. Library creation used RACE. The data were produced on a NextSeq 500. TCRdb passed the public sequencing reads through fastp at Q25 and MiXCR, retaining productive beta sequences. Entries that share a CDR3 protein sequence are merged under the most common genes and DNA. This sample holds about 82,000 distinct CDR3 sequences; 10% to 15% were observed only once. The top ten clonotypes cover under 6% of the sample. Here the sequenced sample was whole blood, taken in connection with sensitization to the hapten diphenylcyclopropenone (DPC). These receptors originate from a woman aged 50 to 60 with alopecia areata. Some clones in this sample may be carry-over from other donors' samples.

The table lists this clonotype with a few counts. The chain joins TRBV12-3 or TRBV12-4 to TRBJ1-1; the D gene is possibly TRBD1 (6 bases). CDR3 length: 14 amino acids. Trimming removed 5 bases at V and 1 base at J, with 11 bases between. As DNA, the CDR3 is TGTGCCAGCAGTCTGCTACAGGGGAACACTGAAGCTTTCTTT. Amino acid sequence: CASSLLQGNTEAFF.

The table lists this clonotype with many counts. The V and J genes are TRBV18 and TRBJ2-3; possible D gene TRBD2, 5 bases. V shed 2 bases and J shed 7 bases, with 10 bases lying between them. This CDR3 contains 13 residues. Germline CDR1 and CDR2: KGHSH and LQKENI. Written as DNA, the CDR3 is TGTGCCAGCTCACCAGAGAGGGCAAATACGCAGTATTTT. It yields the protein CASSPERANTQYF.

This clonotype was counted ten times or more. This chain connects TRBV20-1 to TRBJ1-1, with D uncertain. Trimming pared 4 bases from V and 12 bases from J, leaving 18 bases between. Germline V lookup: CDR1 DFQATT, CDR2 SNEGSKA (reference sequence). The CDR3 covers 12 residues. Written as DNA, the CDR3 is TGCAGTGCTAAGGTAGCCGCTAGTGGGCCTTTCTTT. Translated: CSAKVAASGPFF.

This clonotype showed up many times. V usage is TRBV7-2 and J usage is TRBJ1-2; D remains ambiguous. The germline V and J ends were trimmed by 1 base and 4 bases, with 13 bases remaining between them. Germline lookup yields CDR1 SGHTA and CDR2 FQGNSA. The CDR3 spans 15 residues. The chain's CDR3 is CASSLVRGPPYGYTF. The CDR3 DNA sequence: TGTGCCAGCAGCTTAGTTAGAGGGCCTCCCTATGGCTACACCTTC.

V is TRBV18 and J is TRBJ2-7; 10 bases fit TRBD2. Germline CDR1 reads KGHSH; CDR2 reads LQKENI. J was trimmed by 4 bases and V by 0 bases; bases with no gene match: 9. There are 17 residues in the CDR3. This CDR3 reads CASSPPPRTSGIYEQYF. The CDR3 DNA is TGTGCCAGCTCACCACCCCCAAGGACTAGCGGAATATACGAGCAGTACTTC.

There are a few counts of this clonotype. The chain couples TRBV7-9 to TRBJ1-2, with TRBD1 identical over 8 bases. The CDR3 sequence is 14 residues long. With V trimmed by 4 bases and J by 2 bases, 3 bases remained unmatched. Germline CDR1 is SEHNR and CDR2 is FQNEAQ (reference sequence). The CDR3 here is CASSYGQGNYGYTF. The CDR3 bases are TGTGCCAGCAGCTACGGACAGGGAAACTATGGCTACACCTTC.

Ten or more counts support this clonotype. In nucleotides, the CDR3 is TGTGCCAGCAGCTGGACTAGCGGGAGCTCCTACAATGAGCAGTTCTTC. Its protein is CASSWTSGSSYNEQFF. The chain joins TRBV6-1 to TRBJ2-1, with 13 bases identical to TRBD2. Germline values: CDR1 MNHNS, CDR2 SASEGT. The V gene end was trimmed by 6 bases and the J gene end by 0 bases; junction bases not matched to a gene: 2. The length of the CDR3 is 16 residues.

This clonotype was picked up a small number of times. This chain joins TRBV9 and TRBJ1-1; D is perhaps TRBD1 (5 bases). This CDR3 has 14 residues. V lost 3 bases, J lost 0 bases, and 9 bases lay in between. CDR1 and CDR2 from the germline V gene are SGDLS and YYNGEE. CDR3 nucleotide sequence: TGTGCCAGCAGCGCTGGGGGAATGAACACTGAAGCTTTCTTT. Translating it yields CASSAGGMNTEAFF.

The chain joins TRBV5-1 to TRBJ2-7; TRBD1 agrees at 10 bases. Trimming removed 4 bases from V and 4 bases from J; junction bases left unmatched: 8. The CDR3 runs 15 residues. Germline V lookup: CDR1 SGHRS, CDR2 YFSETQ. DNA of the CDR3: TGCGCCAGCAGCCCCCGACAGGGGGCCAGATACGAGCAGTACTTC. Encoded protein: CASSPRQGARYEQYF.

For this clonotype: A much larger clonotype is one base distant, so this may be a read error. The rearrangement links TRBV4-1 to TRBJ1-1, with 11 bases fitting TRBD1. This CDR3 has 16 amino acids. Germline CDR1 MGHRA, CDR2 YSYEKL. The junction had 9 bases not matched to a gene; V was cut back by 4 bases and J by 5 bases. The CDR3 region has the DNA TGCGCCAGCAGCCGGATCACCGGGACAGGGGGTACTGAAGCTTTCTTT. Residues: CASSRITGTGGTEAFF.

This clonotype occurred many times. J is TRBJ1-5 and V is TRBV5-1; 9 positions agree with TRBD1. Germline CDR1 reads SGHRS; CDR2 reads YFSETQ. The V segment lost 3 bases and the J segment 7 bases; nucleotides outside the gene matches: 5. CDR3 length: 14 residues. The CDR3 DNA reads TGCGCCAGCAGCTCTACAGGGGGCGAACAGCCCCAGCATTTT. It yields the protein CASSSTGGEQPQHF.

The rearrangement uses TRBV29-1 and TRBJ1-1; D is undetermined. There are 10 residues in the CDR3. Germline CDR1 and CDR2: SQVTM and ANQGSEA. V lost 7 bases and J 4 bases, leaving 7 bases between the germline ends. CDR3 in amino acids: CSGGGTEAFF. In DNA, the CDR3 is TGCAGCGGCGGTGGCACTGAAGCTTTCTTT.

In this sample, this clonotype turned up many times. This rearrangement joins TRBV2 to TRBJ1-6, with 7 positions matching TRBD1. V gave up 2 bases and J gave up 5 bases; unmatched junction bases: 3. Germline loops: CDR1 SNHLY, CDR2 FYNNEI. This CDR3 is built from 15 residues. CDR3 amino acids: CASSELGQDNSPLHF. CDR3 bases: TGTGCCAGCAGTGAATTAGGACAGGATAATTCACCCCTCCACTTT. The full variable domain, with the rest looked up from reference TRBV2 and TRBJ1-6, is EPEVTQTPSHQVTQMGQEVILRCVPISNHLYFYWYRQILGQKVEFLVSFYNNEISEKSEIFDDQFSVERPDGSNFTLKIRSTKLEDSAMYFCASSELGQDNSPLHFGNGTRLTVT.

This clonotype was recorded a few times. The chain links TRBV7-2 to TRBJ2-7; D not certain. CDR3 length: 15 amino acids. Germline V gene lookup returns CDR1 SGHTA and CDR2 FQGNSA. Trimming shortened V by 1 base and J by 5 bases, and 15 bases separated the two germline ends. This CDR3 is CASSLGQLFSHEQYF. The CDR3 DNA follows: TGTGCCAGCAGCTTAGGCCAACTCTTTTCCCACGAGCAGTACTTC.